This T cell receptor (beta chain) was sequenced in a study of blood T cells in healthy people across ages (dated by TCRdb to 2015 to 2017). In the study overall: In model experiments, template switching captured roughly one uniquely barcoded TCR beta cDNA molecule for every two T cells. Using deep sequencing normalized with unique cDNA molecular identifiers, the study measured how TCR beta repertoire diversity changes with age. The donors were split into four age groups: young (average around 17 years), middle-aged (about 40), aged (approximately 59) and long-lived (approximately 80). To avoid experimental bias, donors of different ages were distributed randomly across sequencing lanes. For two donors (one aged 18 to 29 and one aged 80 or older), the study analyzed two additional independent replicas of 1 million unique cDNA reads from the same blood draw.

Only a few counts were recorded for this clonotype. What this receptor recognizes is not known. No per-base quality is available; no much larger clone lies one base away. General findings and caveats noted by the study authors: Donor CMV infection status was unknown, potentially confounding age-related changes in expanded clonotypes. Observed TCR beta diversity per million T cells fell roughly linearly with age, and a significant reduction was already apparent by age roughly 41. Compared with the aged group, the long-lived group had more naive CD4+ T cells, fewer expanded clones and increased TCR diversity, suggesting age selection. Estimates of total diversity from one million sequenced T cells were regarded as lower bounds and underestimates. Conclusive comparison of naive and antigen-experienced compartments was prevented by the profiling of bulk unsorted PBMCs. Observed TCR beta diversity correlated strongly with the percentage of naive T cells measured by flow cytometry.

Spanning cysteine to phenylalanine, the CDR3 consists of 12 amino acids. Only the CDR3 DNA is retained, 36 bases long and in frame from the first base. CDR1 and CDR2, per the germline V gene, are SQVTM and ANQGSEA. V is shortened by 7 bases, J by 6 bases, and the region joining them spans 13 bases. Systemically healthy Caucasian individuals from Russia, over 30 in total and aged roughly 6 to 100 years, were included as donors. Each donor gave 8 to 10 milliliters of peripheral blood, collected into EDTA-treated Vacutainer tubes. Ficoll-Paque density-gradient centrifugation was used to isolate PBMCs, with at least 7 million per sample. Total RNA, at least 6 micrograms per sample, was extracted from PBMCs with Trizol reagent. For every donor, flow cytometry on a PBMC aliquot measured the percentage of naive CD45RAhigh/CD27high T cells. The library was obtained by 5' RACE. Instrument on record: Illumina HiSeq 2500. A second PCR of about 6 to 11 cycles was run with a J-beta primer mix and a sample-barcoded 5' primer. A template-switch 5' adaptor carrying 12 random nucleotides introduced a unique molecular identifier onto each TCR beta cDNA molecule. Each sample yielded at least 2.5 million CDR3-containing paired-end reads. All of the RNA was converted into first-strand cDNA using the Mint cDNA synthesis kit, with a TRBC-specific oligonucleotide serving as the primer. Following uracil-DNA glycosylase treatment, all cDNA underwent a first 18-cycle PCR with the universal primers M1SS and BC2_uni_R. The published analysis was carried out like this. Each sample was normalized by randomly selecting 1 million high-quality reads, each carrying a distinct molecular identifier. Instead of being binned into consensus sequences, reads with shared molecular identifiers were discarded. MiTCR, with a Q25 quality threshold and the strictest error-elimination algorithm, was used for CDR3 identification, clonotype clustering and error correction. A nonparametric unseen species model using Euler transformation provided a lower-bound estimate of total TCR beta diversity. TCRdb cleaned the public reads at Q25 with fastp, built clones with MiXCR and kept in-frame beta chains. Entries are consolidated by CDR3 protein sequence, retaining the most common genes and DNA. These V and J calls derive from TCRdb rather than the authors' analysis. The sample table records roughly 2 million distinct CDR3 sequences; roughly 49% of these occur just once. The ten largest account for over 2% of the sample.

Sequenced material: blood. This clonotype originated in a middle-aged woman in good health. This chain joins TRBV29-1 to TRBJ2-1, with the D gene uncertain. The DNA reads TGCAGCGGCAGAAAAGAGAGCAATGAGCAGTTCTTC. Its protein is CSGRKESNEQFF.